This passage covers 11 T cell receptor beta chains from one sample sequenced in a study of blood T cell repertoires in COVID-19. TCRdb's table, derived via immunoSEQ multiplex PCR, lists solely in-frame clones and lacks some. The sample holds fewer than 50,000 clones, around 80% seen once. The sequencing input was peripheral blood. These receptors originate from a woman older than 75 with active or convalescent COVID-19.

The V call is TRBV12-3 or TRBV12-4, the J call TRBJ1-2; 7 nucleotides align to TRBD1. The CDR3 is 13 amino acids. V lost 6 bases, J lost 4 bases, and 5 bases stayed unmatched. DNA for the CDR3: TGTGCCAGCAGGGACGGGACAGCCTATGGCTACACCTTC. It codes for CASRDGTAYGYTF.

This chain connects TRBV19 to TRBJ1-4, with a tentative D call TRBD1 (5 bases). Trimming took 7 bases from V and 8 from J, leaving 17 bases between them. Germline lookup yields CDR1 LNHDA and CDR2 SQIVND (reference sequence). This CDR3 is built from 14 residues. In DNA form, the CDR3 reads TGTGCCAGTATCCCTCGGCAGGGTGACGAAAAACTGTTTTTT. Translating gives CASIPRQGDEKLFF.

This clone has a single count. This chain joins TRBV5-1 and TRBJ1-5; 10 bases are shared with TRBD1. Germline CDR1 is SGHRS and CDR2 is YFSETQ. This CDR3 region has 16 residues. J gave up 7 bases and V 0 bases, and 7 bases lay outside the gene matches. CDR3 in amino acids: CASSLDGTGVGQPQHF. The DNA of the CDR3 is TGCGCCAGCAGCTTGGACGGGACAGGGGTTGGACAGCCCCAGCATTTT.

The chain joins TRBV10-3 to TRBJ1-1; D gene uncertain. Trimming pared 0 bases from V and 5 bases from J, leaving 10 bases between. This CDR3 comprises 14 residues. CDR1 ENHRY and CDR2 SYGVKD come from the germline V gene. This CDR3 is CAISESVGGTEAFF. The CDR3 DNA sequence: TGTGCCATCAGTGAGTCCGTCGGAGGGACTGAAGCTTTCTTT.

This chain's CDR3 is CASSTTGTRIVETQYF. In DNA, the CDR3 is TGTGCCAGTAGTACAACCGGGACTAGAATTGTGGAGACCCAGTACTTC. The chain joins TRBV19 to TRBJ2-5; 8 nucleotides agree with TRBD2. This CDR3 spans 16 amino acids. Germline lookup yields CDR1 LNHDA and CDR2 SQIVND (reference sequence). The V and J ends lost 4 bases and 5 bases, in that order; junction bases with no gene match: 12. The full variable domain, completed using reference TRBV19 and TRBJ2-5, is DGGITQSPKYLFRKEGQNVTLSCEQNLNHDAMYWYRQDPGQGLRLIYYSQIVNDFQKGDIAEGYSVSREKKESFPLTVTSAQKNPTAFYLCASSTTGTRIVETQYFGPGTRLLVL.

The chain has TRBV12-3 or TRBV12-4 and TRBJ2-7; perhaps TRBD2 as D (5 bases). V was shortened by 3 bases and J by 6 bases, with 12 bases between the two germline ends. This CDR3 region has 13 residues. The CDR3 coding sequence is TGTGCCAGCAGTTTGTTAAGGGAGACCGAGCAGTACTTC. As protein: CASSLLRETEQYF.

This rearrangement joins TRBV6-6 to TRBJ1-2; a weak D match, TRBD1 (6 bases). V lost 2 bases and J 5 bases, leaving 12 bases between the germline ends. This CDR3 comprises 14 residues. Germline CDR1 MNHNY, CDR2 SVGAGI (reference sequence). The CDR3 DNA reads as TGTGCCAGCAGTTACGGGACATTCGGATATGGCTACACCTTC. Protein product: CASSYGTFGYGYTF.

The CDR3 here is CASSFAPDTEAFF. As DNA, the CDR3 is TGTGCCAGCAGCTTTGCGCCCGACACTGAAGCTTTCTTT. The rearrangement links TRBV7-3 to TRBJ1-1; D gene unclear. The V gene's germline CDR1 is SGHTA and CDR2 FQGTGA. The ends were cut back, 3 bases at V and 3 bases at J, with 8 bases in the middle. This CDR3 has 13 residues.

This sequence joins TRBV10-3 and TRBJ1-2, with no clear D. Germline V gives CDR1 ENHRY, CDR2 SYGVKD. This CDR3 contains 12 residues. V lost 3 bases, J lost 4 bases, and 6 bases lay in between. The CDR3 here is CAISERSYGYTF. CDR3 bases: TGTGCCATCAGTGAAAGGAGCTATGGCTACACCTTC.

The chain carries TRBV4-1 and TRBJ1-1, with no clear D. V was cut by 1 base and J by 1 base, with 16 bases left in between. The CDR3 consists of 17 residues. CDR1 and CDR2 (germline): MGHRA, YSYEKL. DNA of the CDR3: TGCGCCAGCAGCCAAGTGGGCAAATCGATGGGGAACACTGAAGCTTTCTTT. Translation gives CASSQVGKSMGNTEAFF.

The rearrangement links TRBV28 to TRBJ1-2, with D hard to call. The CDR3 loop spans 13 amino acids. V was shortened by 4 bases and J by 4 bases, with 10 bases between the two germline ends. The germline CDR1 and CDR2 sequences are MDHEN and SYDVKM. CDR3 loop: CASSSAGSYGYTF. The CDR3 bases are TGTGCCAGCAGTTCAGCGGGAAGCTATGGCTACACCTTC.